This entry features one TCR beta chain sequence. Its antigen is still unknown. This CDR3 spans 13 amino acids. The sample belongs to a study of monozygotic twins with inflammatory bowel disease. Per donor, under 3 ml of blood was collected and frozen. Whole blood without T cell sorting served as the source of isolated total RNA. Findings and caveats of the study: Patient repertoires may have gained variability from differing immunosuppressive treatments.

After re-calling the 5' RACE reads, TCRdb lists one entry per CDR3 protein, DNA absent. This table lists a few hundred thousand distinct CDR3 sequences. This chain connects TRBV12-3 or TRBV12-4 to TRBJ2-3; as DNA is missing, the TRBD2 call by TCRdb cannot be tested. This clonotype was sampled from a human donor with ulcerative colitis or Crohn's disease, or a healthy co-twin of an affected twin (not recorded which). Source material: blood. The CDR3 loop is CASRLGNTDTQYF.